A selection of T cell receptor beta chains follows, all from one sample in a study of blood T cell repertoires in COVID-19. TCRdb keeps only in-frame clones here, not all; method: immunoSEQ multiplex PCR. The sample yields under 450,000 clones, 70% to 90% seen once. Sequencing was performed on peripheral blood. These receptors all come from a woman in her sixties with COVID-19, enrolled during active disease. CDR3s include the opening cysteine and the closing phenylalanine or tryptophan. The order of the fields is V gene, D gene, clone size, J gene, CDR3 protein, CDR3 DNA. D genes are given only for firm matches. Clone size is shown for a subset of rows, as once, few, many or a class of expanded clone.

v_call: TRBV12-3/TRBV12-4; d_call: -; clone_size: few; j_call: TRBJ2-5; cdr3_aa: CASSYQFGETQYF; cdr3_nt: TGTGCCAGCAGCTACCAGTTCGGGGAGACCCAGTACTTC
v_call: TRBV6-6; d_call: -; clone_size: few; j_call: TRBJ2-1; cdr3_aa: CASSPRSSYNEQFF; cdr3_nt: TGTGCCAGCAGCCCTAGGAGCTCCTACAATGAGCAGTTCTTC
v_call: TRBV12-3/TRBV12-4; d_call: -; clone_size: -; j_call: TRBJ1-2; cdr3_aa: CASRPGGDYGYTF; cdr3_nt: TGTGCCAGTCGTCCGGGGGGGGACTATGGCTACACCTTC
v_call: TRBV6-5; d_call: -; clone_size: -; j_call: TRBJ2-7; cdr3_aa: CASSLQGNGPYEQYF; cdr3_nt: TGTGCCAGCAGCCTCCAGGGTAACGGTCCCTACGAGCAGTACTTC
v_call: TRBV9; d_call: -; clone_size: -; j_call: TRBJ2-7; cdr3_aa: CASSVASQGGEQYF; cdr3_nt: TGTGCCAGCAGCGTAGCGAGTCAGGGGGGCGAGCAGTACTTC
v_call: TRBV6-6; d_call: TRBD2; clone_size: -; j_call: TRBJ2-7; cdr3_aa: CASSSTGLKYEQYF; cdr3_nt: TGTGCCAGCAGTTCCACGGGACTAAAGTACGAGCAGTACTTC
v_call: TRBV7-6; d_call: TRBD2; clone_size: -; j_call: TRBJ2-2; cdr3_aa: CASSLVAGRSGASNTGELFF; cdr3_nt: TGTGCCAGCAGCTTAGTGGCTGGGCGTAGCGGGGCGTCGAACACCGGGGAGCTGTTTTTT
v_call: TRBV30; d_call: -; clone_size: -; j_call: TRBJ1-6; cdr3_aa: CAATAGGYSPLHF; cdr3_nt: TGTGCCGCGACAGCCGGGGGGTATTCACCCCTCCACTTT
v_call: TRBV7-3; d_call: TRBD2; clone_size: once; j_call: TRBJ2-3; cdr3_aa: CASSLNGGRKADTQYF; cdr3_nt: TGTGCCAGCAGCTTAAACGGGGGGAGAAAGGCAGATACGCAGTATTTT
v_call: TRBV7-9; d_call: -; clone_size: -; j_call: TRBJ2-7; cdr3_aa: CASSLAGGAYEQYF; cdr3_nt: TGTGCCAGCAGCTTAGCGGGCGGGGCCTACGAGCAGTACTTC
v_call: TRBV7-3; d_call: -; clone_size: few; j_call: TRBJ1-2; cdr3_aa: CASSPPGGGRGYTF; cdr3_nt: TGTGCCAGCAGCCCCCCAGGTGGAGGGCGGGGCTACACCTTC
v_call: TRBV6-2/TRBV6-3; d_call: -; clone_size: -; j_call: TRBJ2-3; cdr3_aa: CASSYAAGAVPSTDTQYF; cdr3_nt: TGTGCCAGCAGTTACGCTGCAGGGGCCGTCCCTAGCACAGATACGCAGTATTTT
v_call: TRBV3-1/TRBV3-2; d_call: TRBD2; clone_size: -; j_call: TRBJ2-1; cdr3_aa: CASSQRGLAGRNEQFF; cdr3_nt: TGTGCCAGCAGCCAACGGGGACTAGCGGGGCGGAATGAGCAGTTCTTC
v_call: TRBV7-8; d_call: -; clone_size: -; j_call: TRBJ1-4; cdr3_aa: CASTSGEKLFF; cdr3_nt: TGTGCCAGCACCTCGGGGGAAAAACTGTTTTTT
v_call: TRBV6-5; d_call: TRBD1; clone_size: -; j_call: TRBJ2-3; cdr3_aa: CASKQAGGDTQYF; cdr3_nt: TGTGCCAGCAAACAGGCAGGGGGCGATACGCAGTATTTT
v_call: TRBV12-3/TRBV12-4; d_call: TRBD1; clone_size: -; j_call: TRBJ1-3; cdr3_aa: CASSGTGNTIYF; cdr3_nt: TGTGCCAGCAGTGGGACAGGGAACACCATATATTTT
v_call: TRBV29-1; d_call: TRBD1; clone_size: -; j_call: TRBJ2-3; cdr3_aa: CSVVDRGLTDTQYF; cdr3_nt: TGCAGCGTTGTGGACAGGGGCCTCACAGATACGCAGTATTTT
v_call: TRBV7-9; d_call: -; clone_size: -; j_call: TRBJ1-4; cdr3_aa: CASNQLRGTNEKLFF; cdr3_nt: TGTGCCAGCAACCAACTAAGGGGAACTAATGAAAAACTGTTTTTT
v_call: TRBV5-1; d_call: -; clone_size: -; j_call: TRBJ1-1; cdr3_aa: CASSLGFRGNTEAFF; cdr3_nt: TGCGCCAGCAGCTTGGGGTTCAGGGGAAACACTGAAGCTTTCTTT
v_call: TRBV5-4; d_call: TRBD2; clone_size: -; j_call: TRBJ2-5; cdr3_aa: CASSSGGYQETQYF; cdr3_nt: TGTGCCAGCAGCTCCGGGGGGTACCAAGAGACCCAGTACTTC
v_call: TRBV7-2; d_call: TRBD2; clone_size: -; j_call: TRBJ2-1; cdr3_aa: CASSPRNGAGGHNEQFF; cdr3_nt: TGTGCCAGCAGCCCGCGGAATGGAGCGGGGGGCCACAATGAGCAGTTCTTC
v_call: TRBV10-3; d_call: -; clone_size: -; j_call: TRBJ2-1; cdr3_aa: CAISIARGSSYNEQFF; cdr3_nt: TGTGCCATCAGTATCGCGCGGGGTAGCTCCTACAATGAGCAGTTCTTC
v_call: TRBV6-5; d_call: TRBD1; clone_size: -; j_call: TRBJ2-3; cdr3_aa: CASTPTGRDTQYF; cdr3_nt: TGTGCCAGCACCCCGACAGGGAGAGATACGCAGTATTTT
v_call: TRBV3-1/TRBV3-2; d_call: -; clone_size: -; j_call: TRBJ2-3; cdr3_aa: CASSQDLGSYDTQYF; cdr3_nt: TGTGCCAGCAGCCAAGATCTAGGGAGTTACGATACGCAGTATTTT
v_call: TRBV18; d_call: -; clone_size: -; j_call: TRBJ1-2; cdr3_aa: CASSPQPGKNYGYTF; cdr3_nt: TGTGCCAGCTCACCCCAGCCGGGAAAAAACTATGGCTACACCTTC
v_call: TRBV5-1; d_call: -; clone_size: once; j_call: TRBJ2-7; cdr3_aa: CASSLATVRDEQYF; cdr3_nt: TGCGCCAGCAGCTTGGCGACAGTAAGAGACGAGCAGTACTTC
v_call: TRBV9; d_call: TRBD1; clone_size: few; j_call: TRBJ2-2; cdr3_aa: CASSDKGQGSTGELFF; cdr3_nt: TGTGCCAGCAGCGATAAGGGACAGGGGTCCACCGGGGAGCTGTTTTTT
v_call: TRBV2; d_call: TRBD2; clone_size: few; j_call: TRBJ2-5; cdr3_aa: CASSKLAGGQETQYF; cdr3_nt: TGTGCCAGCAGCAAACTAGCGGGGGGCCAAGAGACCCAGTACTTC
v_call: TRBV12-3/TRBV12-4; d_call: -; clone_size: -; j_call: TRBJ1-5; cdr3_aa: CASSPGAQPQHF; cdr3_nt: TGTGCCAGCAGCCCAGGGGCTCAGCCCCAGCATTTT
v_call: TRBV4-3; d_call: -; clone_size: once; j_call: TRBJ1-2; cdr3_aa: CASSQAGERGAVYGYTF; cdr3_nt: TGCGCCAGCAGCCAAGCGGGTGAGAGAGGAGCAGTCTATGGCTACACCTTC
v_call: TRBV7-9; d_call: -; clone_size: many; j_call: TRBJ1-5; cdr3_aa: CASSLPGSNQPQHF; cdr3_nt: TGTGCCAGCAGCTTACCAGGGAGCAATCAGCCCCAGCATTTT
v_call: TRBV5-1; d_call: TRBD1; clone_size: -; j_call: TRBJ1-1; cdr3_aa: CASSSEGDRGQGGTEAFF; cdr3_nt: TGCGCCAGCAGCTCCGAGGGGGACAGGGGGCAGGGAGGAACTGAAGCTTTCTTT
v_call: TRBV6-6; d_call: TRBD2; clone_size: -; j_call: TRBJ2-7; cdr3_aa: CASTPGGDWYF; cdr3_nt: TGTGCCAGCACCCCGGGGGGGGATTGGTACTTC
v_call: TRBV11-2; d_call: -; clone_size: -; j_call: TRBJ2-6; cdr3_aa: CASILFRGDRRSGANVLTF; cdr3_nt: TGTGCCAGCATCCTGTTTAGAGGTGACAGGCGATCTGGGGCCAACGTCCTGACTTTC
v_call: TRBV6-2/TRBV6-3; d_call: -; clone_size: -; j_call: TRBJ2-7; cdr3_aa: CASSYRPGHSTYEQYF; cdr3_nt: TGTGCCAGCAGTTATCGCCCCGGACACTCTACCTACGAGCAGTACTTC
v_call: TRBV6-5; d_call: TRBD2; clone_size: -; j_call: TRBJ2-7; cdr3_aa: CASQSGGGYEQYF; cdr3_nt: TGTGCCAGCCAAAGCGGGGGAGGCTACGAGCAGTACTTC
v_call: TRBV5-5; d_call: TRBD1; clone_size: -; j_call: TRBJ1-1; cdr3_aa: CASSLTGGLNTEAFF; cdr3_nt: TGTGCCAGCAGCCTTACAGGGGGACTGAACACTGAAGCTTTCTTT
v_call: TRBV19; d_call: TRBD1; clone_size: once; j_call: TRBJ1-1; cdr3_aa: CASTRDRQNTEAFF; cdr3_nt: TGTGCCAGTACTAGGGACAGGCAAAACACTGAAGCTTTCTTT
v_call: TRBV7-3; d_call: TRBD2; clone_size: once; j_call: TRBJ2-7; cdr3_aa: CASSPSGGSSYEQYF; cdr3_nt: TGTGCCAGCAGCCCAAGCGGGGGGAGCTCCTACGAGCAGTACTTC
v_call: TRBV12-3/TRBV12-4; d_call: -; clone_size: once; j_call: TRBJ1-2; cdr3_aa: CASSLRQTYGYTF; cdr3_nt: TGTGCCAGCAGTTTAAGACAGACTTATGGCTACACCTTC
v_call: TRBV27; d_call: -; clone_size: -; j_call: TRBJ2-2; cdr3_aa: CASSLDVGANGELFF; cdr3_nt: TGTGCCAGCAGTTTAGACGTGGGGGCAAACGGGGAGCTGTTTTTT
v_call: TRBV7-2; d_call: TRBD2; clone_size: once; j_call: TRBJ2-2; cdr3_aa: CASSARTRPSTGELFF; cdr3_nt: TGTGCCAGCAGCGCTAGGACTAGACCTAGCACCGGGGAGCTGTTTTTT
v_call: TRBV5-1; d_call: -; clone_size: -; j_call: TRBJ1-6; cdr3_aa: CASSSGGGALHF; cdr3_nt: TGCGCCAGCAGCTCCGGCGGGGGCGCCCTCCACTTT
v_call: TRBV5-1; d_call: -; clone_size: -; j_call: TRBJ1-1; cdr3_aa: CASSGGAYTEAFF; cdr3_nt: TGCGCCAGCAGTGGGGGGGCTTACACTGAAGCTTTCTTT
v_call: TRBV7-2; d_call: TRBD1; clone_size: -; j_call: TRBJ1-1; cdr3_aa: CASSSPPTGRPEAFF; cdr3_nt: TGTGCCAGCAGCTCACCTCCGACAGGGCGGCCTGAAGCTTTCTTT
v_call: TRBV7-3; d_call: TRBD1; clone_size: -; j_call: TRBJ2-7; cdr3_aa: CASSLNALGQAGEQYF; cdr3_nt: TGTGCCAGCAGCTTAAACGCCCTAGGACAGGCGGGCGAGCAGTACTTC
v_call: TRBV5-1; d_call: TRBD2; clone_size: -; j_call: TRBJ2-1; cdr3_aa: CASSPDRLAGGNEQFF; cdr3_nt: TGCGCCAGCAGCCCAGATAGGCTAGCGGGGGGCAATGAGCAGTTCTTC
v_call: TRBV12-3/TRBV12-4; d_call: -; clone_size: -; j_call: TRBJ1-1; cdr3_aa: CASSLGGVAEAFF; cdr3_nt: TGTGCCAGCAGTTTAGGGGGAGTAGCTGAAGCTTTCTTT